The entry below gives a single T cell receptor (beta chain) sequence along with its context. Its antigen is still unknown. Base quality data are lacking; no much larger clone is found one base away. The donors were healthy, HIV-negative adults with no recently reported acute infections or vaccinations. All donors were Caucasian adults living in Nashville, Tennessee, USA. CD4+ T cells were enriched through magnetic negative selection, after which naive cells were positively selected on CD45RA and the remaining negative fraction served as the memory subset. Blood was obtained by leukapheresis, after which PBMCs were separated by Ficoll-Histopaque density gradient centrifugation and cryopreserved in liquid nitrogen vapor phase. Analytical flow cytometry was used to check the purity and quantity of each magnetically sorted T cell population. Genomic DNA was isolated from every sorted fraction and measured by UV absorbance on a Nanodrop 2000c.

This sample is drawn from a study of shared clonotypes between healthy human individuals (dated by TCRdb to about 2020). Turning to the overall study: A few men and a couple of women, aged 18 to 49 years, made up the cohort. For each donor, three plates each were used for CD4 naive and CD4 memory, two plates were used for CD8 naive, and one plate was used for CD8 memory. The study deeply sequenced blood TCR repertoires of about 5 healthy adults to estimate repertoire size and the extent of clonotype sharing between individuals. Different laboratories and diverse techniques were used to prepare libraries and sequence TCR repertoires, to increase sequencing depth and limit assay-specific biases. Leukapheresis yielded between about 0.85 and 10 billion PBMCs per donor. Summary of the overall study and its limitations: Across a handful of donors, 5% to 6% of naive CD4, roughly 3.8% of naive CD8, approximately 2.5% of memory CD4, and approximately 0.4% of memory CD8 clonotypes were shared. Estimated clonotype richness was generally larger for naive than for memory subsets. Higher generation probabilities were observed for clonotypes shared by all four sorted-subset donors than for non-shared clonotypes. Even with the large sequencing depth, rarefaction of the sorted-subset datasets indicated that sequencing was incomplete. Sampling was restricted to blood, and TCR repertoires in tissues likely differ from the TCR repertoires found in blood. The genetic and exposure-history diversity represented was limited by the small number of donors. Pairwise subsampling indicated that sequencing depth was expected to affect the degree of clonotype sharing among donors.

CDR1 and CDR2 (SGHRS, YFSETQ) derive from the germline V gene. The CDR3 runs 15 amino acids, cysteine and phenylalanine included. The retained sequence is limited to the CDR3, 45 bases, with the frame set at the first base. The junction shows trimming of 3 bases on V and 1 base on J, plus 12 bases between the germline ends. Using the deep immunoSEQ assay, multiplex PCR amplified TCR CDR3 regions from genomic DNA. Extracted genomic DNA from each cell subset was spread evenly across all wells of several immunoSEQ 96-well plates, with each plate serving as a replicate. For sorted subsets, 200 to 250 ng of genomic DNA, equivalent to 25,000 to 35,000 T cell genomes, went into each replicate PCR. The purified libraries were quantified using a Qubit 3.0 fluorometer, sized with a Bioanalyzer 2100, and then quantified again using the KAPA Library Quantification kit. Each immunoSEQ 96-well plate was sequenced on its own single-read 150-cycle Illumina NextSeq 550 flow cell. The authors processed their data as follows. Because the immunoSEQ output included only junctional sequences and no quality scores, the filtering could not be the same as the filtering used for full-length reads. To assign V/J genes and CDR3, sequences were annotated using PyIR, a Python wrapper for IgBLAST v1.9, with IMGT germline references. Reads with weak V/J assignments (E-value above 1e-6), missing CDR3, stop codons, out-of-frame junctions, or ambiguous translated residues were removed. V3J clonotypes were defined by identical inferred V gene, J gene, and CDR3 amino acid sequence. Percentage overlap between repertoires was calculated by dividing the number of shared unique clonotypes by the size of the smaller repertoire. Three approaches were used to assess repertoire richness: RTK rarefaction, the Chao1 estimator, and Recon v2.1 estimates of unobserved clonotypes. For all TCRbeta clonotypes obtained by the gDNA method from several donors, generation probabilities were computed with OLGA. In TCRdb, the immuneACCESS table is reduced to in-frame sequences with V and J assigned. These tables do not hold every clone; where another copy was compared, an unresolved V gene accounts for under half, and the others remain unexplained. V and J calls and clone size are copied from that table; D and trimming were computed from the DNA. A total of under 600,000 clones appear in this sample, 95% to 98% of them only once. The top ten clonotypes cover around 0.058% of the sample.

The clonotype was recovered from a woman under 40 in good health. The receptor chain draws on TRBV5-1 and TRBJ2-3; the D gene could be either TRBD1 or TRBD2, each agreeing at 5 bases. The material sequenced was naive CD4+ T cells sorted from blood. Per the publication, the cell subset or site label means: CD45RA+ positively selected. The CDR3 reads CASSYTGDRTDTQYF. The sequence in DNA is TGCGCCAGCAGCTATACCGGGGACCGCACAGATACGCAGTATTTT. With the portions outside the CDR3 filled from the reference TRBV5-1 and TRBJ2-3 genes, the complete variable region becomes KAGVTQTPRYLIKTRGQQVTLSCSPISGHRSVSWYQQTPGQGLQFLFEYFSETQRNKGNFPGRFSGRQFSNSRSEMNVSTLELGDSALYLCASSYTGDRTDTQYFGPGTRLTVL.